This T cell receptor beta chain came from a study of human T cells and chemical hapten exposure. Study overall: Small discrepancies in pooled library volume mainly accounted for the varying TCR yields per sample. Study observations and caveats: Compared with pre-sensitization or healthy control sets, expanded TCRs clustered more.

Note on this clonotype: Its antigen remains unknown.

Unmatched junction bases numbered 13, after V lost 5 bases and J lost 0 bases. This CDR3 contains 19 residues. Germline CDR1 is SGHTA and CDR2 is FQGNSA. Noted time point: patch test 1, 2 weeks after DPC sensitization. Treatment of the sample: therapeutic diphenylcyclopropenone sensitization with weekly scalp DPC. Blood draws preceded each patch test application. Unique molecular identifiers were attached to individual cDNA molecules within the library. Using its own MiXCR run on the RACE reads, TCRdb lists one record per CDR3 protein. The sample consists of about 380,000 distinct CDR3 sequences, around 5% of them appearing once.

This clonotype was sampled from a woman in her forties or fifties with alopecia areata. Some clones in this sample may be carry-over from other donors' samples. The chain combines TRBV7-2 with TRBJ2-7, with 13 positions matching TRBD2. Source: whole blood, taken in connection with sensitization to the hapten diphenylcyclopropenone (DPC). The CDR3 region is CASSILLTSGGTSSYEQYF. The CDR3 DNA follows: TGTGCCAGCAGCATACTGCTGACTAGCGGGGGGACGAGCTCCTACGAGCAGTACTTC.